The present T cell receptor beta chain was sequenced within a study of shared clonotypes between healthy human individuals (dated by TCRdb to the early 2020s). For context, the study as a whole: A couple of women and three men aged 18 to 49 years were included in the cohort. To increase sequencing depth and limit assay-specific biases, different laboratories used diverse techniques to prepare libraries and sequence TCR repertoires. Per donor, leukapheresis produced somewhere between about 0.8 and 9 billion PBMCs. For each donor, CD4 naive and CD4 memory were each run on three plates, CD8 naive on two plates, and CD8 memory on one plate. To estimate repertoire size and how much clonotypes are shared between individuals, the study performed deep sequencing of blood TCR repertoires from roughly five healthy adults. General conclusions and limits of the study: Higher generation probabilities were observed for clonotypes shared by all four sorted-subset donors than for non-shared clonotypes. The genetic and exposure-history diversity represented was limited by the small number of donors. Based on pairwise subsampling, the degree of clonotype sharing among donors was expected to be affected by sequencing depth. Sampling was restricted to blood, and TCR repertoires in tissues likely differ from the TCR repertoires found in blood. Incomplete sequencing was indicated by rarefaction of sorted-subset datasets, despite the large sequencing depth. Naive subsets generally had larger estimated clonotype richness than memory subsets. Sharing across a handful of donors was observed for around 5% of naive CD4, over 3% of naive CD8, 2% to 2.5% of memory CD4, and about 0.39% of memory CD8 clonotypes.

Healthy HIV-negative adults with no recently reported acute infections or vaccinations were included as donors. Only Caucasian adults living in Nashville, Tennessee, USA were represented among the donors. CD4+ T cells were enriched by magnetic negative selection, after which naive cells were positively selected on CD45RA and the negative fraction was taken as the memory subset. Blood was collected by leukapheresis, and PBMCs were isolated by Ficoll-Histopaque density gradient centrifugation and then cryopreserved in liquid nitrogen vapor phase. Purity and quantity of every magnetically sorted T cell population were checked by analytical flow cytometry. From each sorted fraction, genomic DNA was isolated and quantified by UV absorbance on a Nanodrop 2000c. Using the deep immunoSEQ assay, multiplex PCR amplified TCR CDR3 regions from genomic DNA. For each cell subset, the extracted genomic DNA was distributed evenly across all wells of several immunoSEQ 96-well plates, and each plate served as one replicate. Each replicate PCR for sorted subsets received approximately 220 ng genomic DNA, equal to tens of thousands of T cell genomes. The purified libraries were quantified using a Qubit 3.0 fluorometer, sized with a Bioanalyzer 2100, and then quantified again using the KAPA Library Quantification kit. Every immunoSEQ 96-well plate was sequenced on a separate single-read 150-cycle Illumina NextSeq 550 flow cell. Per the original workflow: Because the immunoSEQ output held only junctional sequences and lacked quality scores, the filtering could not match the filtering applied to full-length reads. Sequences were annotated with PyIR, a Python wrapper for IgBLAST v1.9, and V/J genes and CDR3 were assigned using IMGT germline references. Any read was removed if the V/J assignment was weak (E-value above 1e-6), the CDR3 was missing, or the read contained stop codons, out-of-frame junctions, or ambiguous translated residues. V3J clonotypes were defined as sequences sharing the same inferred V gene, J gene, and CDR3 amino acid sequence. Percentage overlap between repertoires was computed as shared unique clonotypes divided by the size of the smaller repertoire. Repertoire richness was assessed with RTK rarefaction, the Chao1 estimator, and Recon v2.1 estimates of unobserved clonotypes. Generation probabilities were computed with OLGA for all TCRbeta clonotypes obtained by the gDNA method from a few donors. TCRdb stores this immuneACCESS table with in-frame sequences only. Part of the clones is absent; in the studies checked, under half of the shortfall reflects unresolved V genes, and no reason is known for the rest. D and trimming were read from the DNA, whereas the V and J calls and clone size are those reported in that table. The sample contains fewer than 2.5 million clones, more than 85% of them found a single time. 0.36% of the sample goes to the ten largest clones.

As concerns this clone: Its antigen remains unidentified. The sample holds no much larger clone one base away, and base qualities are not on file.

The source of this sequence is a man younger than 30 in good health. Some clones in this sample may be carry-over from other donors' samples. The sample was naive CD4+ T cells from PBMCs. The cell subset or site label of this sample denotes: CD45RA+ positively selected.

The CDR3 reads CSVERAFGETQYF. The DNA sequence reads TGCAGCGTTGAGAGAGCTTTTGGAGAGACCCAGTACTTC. This chain joins TRBV29-1 to TRBJ2-5; the D gene assignment is ambiguous. The CDR3 goes from the cysteine to the phenylalanine over 13 residues. Only the CDR3 region is kept as DNA, spanning 39 bases read in frame from base 1. The germline V gene provides CDR1 SQVTM and CDR2 ANQGSEA. At the junction V is shortened by 3 bases and J by 4 bases, with 12 bases in between.